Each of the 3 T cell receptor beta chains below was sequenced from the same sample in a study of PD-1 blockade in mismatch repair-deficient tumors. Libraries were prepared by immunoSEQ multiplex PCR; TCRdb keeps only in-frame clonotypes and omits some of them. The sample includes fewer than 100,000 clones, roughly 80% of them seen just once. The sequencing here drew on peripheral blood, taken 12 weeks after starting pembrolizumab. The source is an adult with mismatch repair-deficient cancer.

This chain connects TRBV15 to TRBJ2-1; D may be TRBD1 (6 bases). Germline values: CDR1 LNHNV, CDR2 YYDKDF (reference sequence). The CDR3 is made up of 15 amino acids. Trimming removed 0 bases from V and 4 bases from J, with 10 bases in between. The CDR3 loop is CATSRDAGAYNEQFF. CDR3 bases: TGTGCCACCAGCAGAGATGCAGGGGCTTACAATGAGCAGTTCTTC.

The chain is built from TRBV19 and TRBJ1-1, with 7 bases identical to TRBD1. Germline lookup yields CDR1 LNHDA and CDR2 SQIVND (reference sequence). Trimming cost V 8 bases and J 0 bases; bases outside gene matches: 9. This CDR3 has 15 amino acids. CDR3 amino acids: CASAASGTVNTEAFF. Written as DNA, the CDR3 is TGTGCCAGTGCCGCCTCCGGGACAGTGAACACTGAAGCTTTCTTT.

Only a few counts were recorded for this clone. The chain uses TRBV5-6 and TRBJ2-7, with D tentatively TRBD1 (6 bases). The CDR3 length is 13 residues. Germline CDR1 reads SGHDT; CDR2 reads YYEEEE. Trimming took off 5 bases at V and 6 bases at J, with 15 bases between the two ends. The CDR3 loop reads CASRRATGSEQYF. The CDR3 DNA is TGTGCCAGCAGGCGAGCAACAGGGTCCGAGCAGTACTTC.